Listed below are T cell receptor beta chains from one sample, sequenced in a study of T cell repertoires in aging, cancer and after chemotherapy. TCRdb processed the multiplex PCR reads anew with MiXCR; each CDR3 protein has one entry. In the table there are roughly 4,000 distinct CDR3 sequences, around 39% of which are singletons. The material sequenced was blood. Receptor source: a human donor with a blood cancer. The CDR3 runs from the conserved cysteine through the conserved F or W. A D gene is named only where the DNA matches it firmly. Expanded clones get a size class; other rows say once, few or many, or leave the size out.

j_gene | d_gene | v_gene | abundance | CDR3aa | CDR3nt
TRBJ2-7 | TRBD2 | TRBV5-1 | NA | CASSQASGSSYEQYF | TGCGCCAGCAGCCAAGCTAGCGGGTCATCCTACGAGCAGTACTTC
TRBJ1-3 | NA | TRBV5-6 | NA | CASSLGGPGNTIYF | TGTGCCAGCAGCTTAGGGGGGCCTGGAAACACCATATATTTT
TRBJ2-1 | NA | TRBV7-9 | medium-sized | CASSESAGYDNEQFF | TGTGCCAGCAGTGAGTCGGCAGGGTACGACAATGAGCAGTTCTTC
TRBJ2-3 | NA | TRBV10-1 | NA | CASSEGTDTQYF | TGCGCCAGCAGTGAGGGCACAGATACGCAGTATTTT
TRBJ1-5 | NA | TRBV30 | few | CAWEANQGVQPQHF | TGTGCCTGGGAAGCTAATCAAGGGGTTCAGCCCCAGCATTTT
TRBJ2-3 | TRBD2 | TRBV5-4 | NA | CASSSGLAGRTDTQYF | TGTGCCAGCAGCTCTGGACTAGCGGGGCGCACAGATACGCAGTATTTT
TRBJ2-5 | NA | TRBV6-5 | NA | CAILGTGLAAQYF | TGTGCCATTTTGGGGACAGGCCTAGCGGCCCAGTACTTC
TRBJ1-5 | NA | TRBV19 | few | CASSIGTSNQPQHF | TGTGCCAGTAGTATAGGTACTAGCAATCAGCCCCAGCATTTT
TRBJ2-7 | TRBD2 | TRBV19 | NA | CASSMPPLAGELKEQYF | TGTGCCAGTAGTATGCCCCCTTTAGCGGGAGAGCTTAAAGAGCAGTACTTC
TRBJ2-2 | NA | TRBV6-5 | NA | CASNNRKGNTWELFF | TGTGCCAGCAATAACAGGAAAGGAAACACCTGGGAGCTGTTTTTT
TRBJ2-3 | NA | TRBV19 | few | CASSIGSLASTDTQYF | TGTGCCAGTAGTATAGGAAGTCTGGCTAGCACAGATACGCAGTATTTT
TRBJ2-3 | NA | TRBV19 | large | CASSIRTTDTQYF | TGTGCCAGTAGTATTCGGACCACAGATACGCAGTATTTT
TRBJ2-3 | NA | TRBV20-1 | few | CSARGQDTQYF | TGCAGTGCTAGAGGTCAGGATACGCAGTATTTT
TRBJ1-5 | NA | TRBV19 | few | CASSPSEGLGIKPQHF | TGTGCCAGTAGTCCTTCTGAAGGACTGGGGATCAAGCCCCAGCATTTT
TRBJ2-3 | TRBD2 | TRBV19 | large | CASSWGTSGKGSTDTQYF | TGTGCCAGTAGTTGGGGGACTAGCGGGAAGGGGAGCACAGATACGCAGTATTTT
TRBJ2-5 | TRBD2 | TRBV30 | few | CAWSPLGLAGVTQYF | TGTGCCTGGAGTCCTCTGGGACTAGCGGGAGTTACCCAGTACTTC
TRBJ2-2 | TRBD2 | TRBV27 | medium-sized | CASSLGLAGYGELFF | TGTGCCAGCAGTTTAGGACTAGCGGGGTACGGGGAGCTGTTTTTT
TRBJ2-1 | NA | TRBV12-3/TRBV12-4 | NA | CASSLAYGVDNEQFF | TGTGCCAGCAGTTTAGCTTATGGGGTGGATAATGAGCAGTTCTTC
TRBJ1-2 | NA | TRBV6-1 | NA | CASSGQDQANYGYTF | TGTGCCAGCAGTGGACAGGACCAAGCTAACTATGGCTACACCTTC
TRBJ1-1 | TRBD1 | TRBV29-1 | NA | CSVEVSQGGRMNTEAFF | TGCAGCGTTGAAGTTTCCCAGGGGGGGAGGATGAACACTGAAGCTTTCTTT
TRBJ2-7 | TRBD2 | TRBV6-6 | NA | CASSPGTSAYEQYF | TGTGCCAGCAGCCCCGGGACTAGCGCCTACGAGCAGTACTTC
TRBJ2-3 | NA | TRBV6-1 | NA | CASMRDHNTDTQYF | TGTGCCAGCATGCGGGACCATAACACAGATACGCAGTATTTT
TRBJ1-2 | TRBD1 | TRBV27 | few | CASSSLGQGGYGYTF | TGTGCCAGCAGTTCCCTCGGACAGGGCGGCTATGGCTACACCTTC
TRBJ1-3 | NA | TRBV7-6 | NA | CASSFGGSGNTIYF | TGTGCCAGCAGCTTCGGCGGCTCTGGAAACACCATATATTTT
TRBJ2-2 | TRBD2 | TRBV7-2 | NA | CASSLALAGTGELFF | TGTGCCAGCAGCTTAGCACTAGCGGGTACCGGGGAGCTGTTTTTT
TRBJ2-1 | NA | TRBV18 | few | CASSASQSNEQFF | TGTGCCAGCTCGGCTAGTCAATCAAATGAGCAGTTCTTC